This T cell receptor (beta chain) was captured by sequencing in a study of early T cells in non-severe SARS-CoV-2 infection. Whole-study results and caveats: Sequences matched to VDJdb favored anti-spike CD8 responses, while private and CD4 specificities were missed.

Many counts were recorded for this clonotype. Its antigen is not identified. This CDR3 contains 13 residues. CDR1 and CDR2 (germline): SGHNT, YENEEA. V shed 5 bases and J shed 3 bases, with 10 bases lying between them. Attached unique molecular identifiers marked individual cDNA molecules. TCRdb recomputed calls from the 5' RACE reads with MiXCR, one row per CDR3 protein. The sample yields tens of thousands of distinct CDR3 sequences, 4.8% seen once. Specimen: whole blood. This TCR was sampled from an adult who was a healthcare worker with PCR-confirmed SARS-CoV-2 infection or an uninfected control (not recorded which). This chain uses TRBV11-3 with TRBJ1-1; no definite D call. The CDR3 spells CASSRLPDTEAFF. For the CDR3, the DNA is TGTGCCAGCAGCCGATTGCCTGACACTGAAGCTTTCTTT.